The next 23 T cell receptor beta chains were all read from a single sample in a study of T-cell reconstitution after alpha-beta-depleted transplantation in children. Molecular barcoding with unique molecular identifiers was used for the TCRbeta library. MiXCR, applied by TCRdb to the PCR reads, yields one record per CDR3 protein. Counted here are roughly 500,000 distinct CDR3 sequences, around an eighth occurring once; the ten biggest clones make up under 7%. The sequenced sample was PBMCs from the stem cell graft donor, obtained from the stem cell graft. These receptor sequences come from a human donor who donated a stem cell graft to a child with combined immunodeficiency.

Many counts were recorded for this clonotype. The rearrangement uses TRBV29-1 and TRBJ2-5; TRBD1 matches 8 bases. Germline values: CDR1 SQVTM, CDR2 ANQGSEA. This CDR3 region has 13 residues. V was clipped by 3 bases and J by 5 bases; unmatched bases: 5. The CDR3 nucleotides read TGCAGCGTTGAGGGTACAGGGGGGGAGACCCAGTACTTC. This codes for CSVEGTGGETQYF.

Regarding this clonotype: Since a much larger clone is just one base distant, this may be a read error. The rearrangement uses TRBV5-1 and TRBJ1-6, with 7 bases fitting TRBD1. The CDR3 runs to 14 residues. CDR1 is SGHRS, CDR2 YFSETQ, per germline. The CDR3 sequence is CASSTGQLNSPFHF. The CDR3 nucleotides read TGCGCCAGCTCAACGGGACAGCTGAATTCACCCTTCCACTTT.

This rearrangement joins TRBV7-8 to TRBJ2-1; D not resolved. The germline V gene has CDR1 SGHVS and CDR2 FQNEAQ. The V end was cut by 5 bases, the J end by 7 bases, with 9 bases between. The CDR3 is 12 residues long. The CDR3 reads CASSLRANEQFF. The CDR3, as DNA: TGTGCCAGCAGCCTAAGGGCTAATGAGCAGTTCTTC.

This clonotype was detected many times. This sequence joins TRBV24-1 and TRBJ2-1; D may be TRBD1 (5 bases). CDR3 length: 17 residues. Germline loops: CDR1 KGHDR, CDR2 SFDVKD. With 2 bases removed from V and 0 bases from J, the gap between germline ends came to 13 bases. The CDR3 protein is CATSDWGNRSSYNEQFF. The DNA of the CDR3 is TGTGCCACCAGTGATTGGGGCAACCGAAGCTCCTACAATGAGCAGTTCTTC.

This clonotype was counted a few times. This sequence joins TRBV29-1 and TRBJ1-1; 7 nucleotides line up with TRBD1. Germline CDR1 reads SQVTM; CDR2 reads ANQGSEA. Trimming removed 7 bases from V and 7 bases from J; junction bases left unmatched: 9. This CDR3 is built from 12 residues. CDR3 coding DNA: TGCAGCGGCCGACAGGGAGAGTATGAAGCTTTCTTT. Its protein is CSGRQGEYEAFF.

The rearrangement uses TRBV20-1 and TRBJ2-7; D is unclear. Germline CDR1 and CDR2: DFQATT and SNEGSKA (reference sequence). The CDR3 has 13 amino acids. V was pared by 2 bases and J by 0 bases, with 8 bases between. CDR3 nucleotides: TGCAGTGCTAGACAGAGTAGCTCCTACGAGCAGTACTTC. It codes for CSARQSSSYEQYF.

The V and J genes are TRBV5-1 and TRBJ2-5, with a tentative D call TRBD1 (6 bases). The CDR3 extends over 14 amino acids. Germline V lookup: CDR1 SGHRS, CDR2 YFSETQ. Trimming stripped 4 bases from V and 2 bases from J, with 12 bases between. Written as DNA, the CDR3 is TGCGCCAGCAGCCGACAGGCAGGGCAAGAGACCCAGTACTTC. Protein product: CASSRQAGQETQYF.

V and J are TRBV5-1 and TRBJ2-1, with 9 nucleotides matching TRBD2. Trimming cost V 4 bases and J 4 bases; bases outside gene matches: 18. This CDR3 spans 19 amino acids. Germline CDR1 is SGHRS and CDR2 is YFSETQ. DNA of the CDR3: TGCGCCAGCAGCGCGGGGGGGTCCCAGAAGAGCGGGGTTTACAATGAGCAGTTCTTC. This codes for CASSAGGSQKSGVYNEQFF.

This clonotype was seen a few times. The chain carries TRBV29-1 and TRBJ2-7; D is uncertain. V was trimmed by 4 bases and J by 7 bases, leaving 14 bases between them. This CDR3 contains 12 residues. Germline V gene lookup returns CDR1 SQVTM and CDR2 ANQGSEA. Here the CDR3 reads CSVGGSIVEQYF. CDR3 DNA: TGCAGCGTTGGCGGCTCCATCGTGGAGCAGTACTTC.

There are many counts of this clonotype. The gene calls are TRBV9 and TRBJ1-2, with D unclear. V lost 5 bases, J lost 5 bases, and 10 bases lay in between. CDR1 and CDR2 from the germline V gene are SGDLS and YYNGEE. The CDR3 consists of 12 residues. The CDR3 sequence: CASRTGLYGYTF. The CDR3 bases are TGTGCCAGCAGAACGGGGTTATATGGCTACACCTTC.

Here the CDR3 reads CSARDREDYGYTF. CDR3 in DNA: TGCAGTGCTAGAGATCGAGAGGACTATGGCTACACCTTC. V usage is TRBV20-1 and J usage is TRBJ1-2; D is uncertain. This CDR3 spans 13 amino acids. Germline V gene data show CDR1 as DFQATT and CDR2 as SNEGSKA (reference sequence). V dropped 0 bases and J dropped 3 bases, with 8 bases sitting between them.

This clonotype was detected only a few times. This chain joins TRBV11-1 and TRBJ2-3, with D tentatively TRBD2 (5 bases). V was cut by 3 bases and J by 4 bases, with 8 bases left in between. The CDR3 has 13 residues. Germline loops: CDR1 SGHAT, CDR2 FQDESV (reference sequence). CDR3 coding DNA: TGTGCCAGCAGCTTGGGAGAGGCAGATACGCAGTATTTT. Translating gives CASSLGEADTQYF.

This clonotype was observed at least ten times. The J gene is TRBJ2-2, the V gene TRBV5-1; 12 bases align to TRBD1. CDR1 and CDR2 from the germline V gene are SGHRS and YFSETQ. Losses at the gene ends were 2 bases for V and 7 bases for J; bases not matched to a gene: 3. The length of the CDR3 is 15 residues. CDR3 region: CASSFRDRGRGELFF. In DNA, the CDR3 is TGCGCCAGCAGCTTCCGGGACAGGGGGCGCGGGGAGCTGTTTTTT.

The table lists this clonotype with a few counts. The chain recombines TRBV7-9 with TRBJ2-2, with 7 bases matching TRBD1. Germline loops: CDR1 SEHNR, CDR2 FQNEAQ (reference sequence). Trimming removed 5 bases from V and 0 bases from J; junction bases left unmatched: 15. The CDR3 has 19 residues. CDR3 nucleotide sequence: TGTGCCAGCAGCGGCGACAGGGAAGAACCTCAGTCGAACACCGGGGAGCTGTTTTTT. Amino acid sequence: CASSGDREEPQSNTGELFF. Variable domain in full (rest from reference TRBV7-9 and TRBJ2-2): DTGVSQNPRHKITKRGQNVTFRCDPISEHNRLYWYRQTLGQGPEFLTYFQNEAQLEKSRLLSDRFSAERPKGSFSTLEIQRTEQGDSAMYLCASSGDREEPQSNTGELFFGEGSRLTVL.

This clonotype was seen a few times. The chain couples TRBV5-5 to TRBJ2-1, with no clear D. CDR3 length: 15 residues. Germline CDR1 is SGHKS and CDR2 is YYEKEE (reference sequence). V dropped 0 bases and J dropped 9 bases, with 16 bases sitting between them. The CDR3 region has the DNA TGTGCCAGCAGCTTGGAGATAGGCGGCCGAATTGAGCAGTTCTTC. It specifies CASSLEIGGRIEQFF.

This clonotype has a handful of counts. The rearrangement uses TRBV2 and TRBJ2-5; 11 positions agree with TRBD2. The CDR3 contains 14 residues. In germline, CDR1 is SNHLY, CDR2 FYNNEI. V lost 5 bases and J lost 4; bases outside the gene matches: 3. The DNA for the CDR3 is TGTGCCAGCAGTTGGACTAGCGGGTCAGAGACCCAGTACTTC. Its translation: CASSWTSGSETQYF.

The CDR3 DNA is TGTGCCAGCAGTTTAAAGGTTCGCGGGGGGGCACTGGGTGAGCAGTTCTTC. This sequence encodes CASSLKVRGGALGEQFF. The rearrangement links TRBV12-3 or TRBV12-4 to TRBJ2-1; 9 nucleotides agree with TRBD2. CDR3 size: 17 residues. The J segment lost 9 bases and the V segment lost 2 bases, leaving 14 bases of the junction unmatched.

This clonotype has more than one count but fewer than ten. This chain connects TRBV6-5 to TRBJ2-7; D is possibly TRBD2 (6 bases). The V end lost 11 bases, the J end lost 3 bases, and 20 bases lay between the germline ends. Germline CDR1 MNHEY, CDR2 SVGAGI. The CDR3 contains 14 residues. This CDR3 reads CAQLWASAIYEQYF. The CDR3 bases are TGTGCCCAGTTGTGGGCTAGCGCTATCTACGAGCAGTACTTC.

J is TRBJ2-5 and V is TRBV7-2; D may correspond to TRBD1 or TRBD2 (6 bases each). Germline values: CDR1 SGHTA, CDR2 FQGNSA. The V end was cut by 5 bases, the J end by 7 bases, with 17 bases between. The CDR3 runs 14 residues. The CDR3 loop reads CASSGGAGEVTQYF. The CDR3 DNA reads TGTGCCAGCAGCGGGGGAGCAGGGGAGGTGACCCAGTACTTC.

The chain couples TRBV4-3 to TRBJ1-1; D ambiguous. V was cut by 0 bases and J by 5 bases, with 13 bases left in between. Germline V gives CDR1 LGHNA, CDR2 YSLEER. The CDR3 is 15 amino acids. CDR3 nucleotide sequence: TGCGCCAGCAGCCAAGATGAGGGCCGGGAGACTGAAGCTTTCTTT. It is translated as CASSQDEGRETEAFF.

The table lists this clonotype with many counts. V is TRBV27 and J is TRBJ2-7; TRBD1 matches 7 bases. Germline CDR1 and CDR2: MNHEY and SMNVEV (reference sequence). This CDR3 has 15 amino acids. V was pared by 5 bases and J by 0 bases, with 7 bases of the junction left unmatched. This CDR3 reads CASSATGESSYEQYF. CDR3 bases: TGTGCCAGCAGTGCCACAGGGGAGAGCTCCTACGAGCAGTACTTC.

This clonotype was recorded many times. The rearrangement uses TRBV7-9 and TRBJ2-2; 8 bases map to TRBD1. Trimming removed 2 bases from V and 6 bases from J; junction bases left unmatched: 8. Germline CDR1 SEHNR, CDR2 FQNEAQ (reference sequence). This CDR3 contains 16 residues. CDR3 sequence reads: CASSLRTGKGAGELFF. The DNA of the CDR3 is TGTGCCAGCAGCTTAAGGACAGGGAAAGGCGCCGGGGAGCTGTTTTTT.

V usage is TRBV7-9 and J usage is TRBJ1-4; D is ambiguous. The germline V gene encodes CDR1 SEHNR and CDR2 FQNEAQ (reference sequence). The CDR3 runs to 16 residues. The V gene lost 5 bases and the J gene lost 0 bases, with 13 bases spanning the gap. Here the CDR3 reads CASSPLDLTTNEKLFF. The CDR3 region has the DNA TGTGCCAGCAGCCCCCTGGACTTAACAACTAATGAAAAACTGTTTTTT.